Included here is one T cell receptor (beta chain) sequence, with context. Its antigen target is currently unknown. No base qualities exist here, and no much larger clone lies one base off it. The sample is drawn from a study of T cell changes during pregnancy in multiple sclerosis (dated by TCRdb to about 2019). At the level of the whole study: The study looked at changes in the T cell repertoire across pregnancy in women with multiple sclerosis.

Per the germline V gene, SGDLS is the CDR1 and YYNGEE is the CDR2. V lost 0 bases and J lost 7 bases, and the count of bases not matched to a germline gene is 7. The CDR3 runs 15 amino acids, cysteine and phenylalanine included. This entry keeps only the CDR3 DNA: 45 bases, framed from base 1. The library was obtained by the immunoSEQ multiplex PCR assay. This is the immuneACCESS table as TCRdb keeps it, with only in-frame sequences that have V and J called. A part of the clones is gone; compared with another copy, unresolved V genes explain less than half, and the rest is unexplained. The sample table records 55,000 to 80,000 clones; roughly 92% of these occur just once. The ten largest clones add up to 2.5% to 3.5% of the sample.

This receptor was obtained from a female donor with multiple sclerosis, enrolled in a pregnancy study. The V gene is TRBV9 and the J gene is TRBJ2-1; TRBD1 aligns with 7 central bases. Here the sequenced sample was CD8+ T cells from peripheral blood mononuclear cells, taken in the second trimester of pregnancy. The CDR3 here reads CASSVGQGFANEQFF. The sequenced DNA is TGTGCCAGCAGCGTAGGACAGGGCTTCGCGAATGAGCAGTTCTTC.